This T cell receptor beta chain is drawn from a study of CD4+ T cells in melanoma. Findings and caveats of the study: A reported correlation linked neoantigen-specific CD4+ T cells to CD8+, macrophage and B cell function.

A remark on this clone: Its specificity is unknown.

Repertoires were generated with immunoSEQ multiplex PCR, while TCRdb's copy carries only in-frame clones and drops some. The data contain 20,000 to 25,000 clones, about four fifths of them singletons. Germline V gene data show CDR1 as SGHRS and CDR2 as YFSETQ. This CDR3 is 16 amino acids long. V was pared by 1 base and J by 4 bases, with 17 bases between. The sequence derives from a human donor with melanoma. The sample taken for sequencing was cells from a culture (not recorded whether cultured in vitro). J is TRBJ1-1 and V is TRBV5-1; a possible D gene is TRBD1 (5 bases). The CDR3: CASSLSAGGVSTEAFF. In DNA form, the CDR3 reads TGCGCCAGCAGCTTGTCGGCCGGGGGTGTAAGCACTGAAGCTTTCTTT.